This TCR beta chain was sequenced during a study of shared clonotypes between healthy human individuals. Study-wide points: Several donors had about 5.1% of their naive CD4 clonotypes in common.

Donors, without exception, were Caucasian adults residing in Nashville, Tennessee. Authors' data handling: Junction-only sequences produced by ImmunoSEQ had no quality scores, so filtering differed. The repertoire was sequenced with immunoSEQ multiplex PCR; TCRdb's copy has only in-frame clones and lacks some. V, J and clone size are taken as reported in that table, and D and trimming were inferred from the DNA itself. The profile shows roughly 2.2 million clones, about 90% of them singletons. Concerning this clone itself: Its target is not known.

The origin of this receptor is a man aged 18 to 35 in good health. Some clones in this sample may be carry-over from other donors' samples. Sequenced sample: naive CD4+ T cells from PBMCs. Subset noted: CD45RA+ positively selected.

CDR3 region: CASSESGAGVVLDEQYF. In DNA, the CDR3 is TGCGCCAGCAGTGAGTCAGGAGCGGGAGTTGTGCTCGACGAGCAGTACTTC. The V call is TRBV10-2, the J call TRBJ2-7; 8 bases agree with TRBD2. V lost 0 bases, J lost 5 bases, and 12 bases stayed unmatched. In germline, CDR1 is WSHSY, CDR2 SAAADI. The CDR3 runs 17 residues.